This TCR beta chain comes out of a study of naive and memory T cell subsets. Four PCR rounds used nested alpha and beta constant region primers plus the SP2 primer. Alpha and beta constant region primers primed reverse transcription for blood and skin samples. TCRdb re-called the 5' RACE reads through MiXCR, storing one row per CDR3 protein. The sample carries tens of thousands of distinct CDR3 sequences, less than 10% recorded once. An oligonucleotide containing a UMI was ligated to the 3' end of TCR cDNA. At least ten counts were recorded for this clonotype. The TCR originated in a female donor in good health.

CDR3 nucleotides: TGTGCCAGCTCTCCATTAACCCCAACGGGACAGGCTAACTATGGCTACACCTTC. Translation: CASSPLTPTGQANYGYTF. V usage is TRBV18 and J usage is TRBJ1-2, with 8 bases matching TRBD1. V shed 6 bases and J 0 bases; nucleotides not matched to a gene: 15. From germline, CDR1 is KGHSH and CDR2 LQKENI. There are 18 residues in the CDR3.